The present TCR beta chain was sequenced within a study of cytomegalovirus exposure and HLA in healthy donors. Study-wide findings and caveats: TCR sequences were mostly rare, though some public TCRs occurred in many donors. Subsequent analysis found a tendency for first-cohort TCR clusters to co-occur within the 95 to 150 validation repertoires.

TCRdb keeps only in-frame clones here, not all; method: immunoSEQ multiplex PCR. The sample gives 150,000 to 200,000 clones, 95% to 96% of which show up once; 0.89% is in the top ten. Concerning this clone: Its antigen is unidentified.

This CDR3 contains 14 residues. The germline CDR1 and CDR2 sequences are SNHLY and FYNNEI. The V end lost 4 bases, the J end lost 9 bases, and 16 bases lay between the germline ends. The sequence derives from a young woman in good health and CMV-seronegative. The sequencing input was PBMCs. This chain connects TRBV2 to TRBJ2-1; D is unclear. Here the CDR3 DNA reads TGTGCCAGCAGTGTGAGGCTAGAATTGGGTGAGCAGTTCTTC. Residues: CASSVRLELGEQFF.